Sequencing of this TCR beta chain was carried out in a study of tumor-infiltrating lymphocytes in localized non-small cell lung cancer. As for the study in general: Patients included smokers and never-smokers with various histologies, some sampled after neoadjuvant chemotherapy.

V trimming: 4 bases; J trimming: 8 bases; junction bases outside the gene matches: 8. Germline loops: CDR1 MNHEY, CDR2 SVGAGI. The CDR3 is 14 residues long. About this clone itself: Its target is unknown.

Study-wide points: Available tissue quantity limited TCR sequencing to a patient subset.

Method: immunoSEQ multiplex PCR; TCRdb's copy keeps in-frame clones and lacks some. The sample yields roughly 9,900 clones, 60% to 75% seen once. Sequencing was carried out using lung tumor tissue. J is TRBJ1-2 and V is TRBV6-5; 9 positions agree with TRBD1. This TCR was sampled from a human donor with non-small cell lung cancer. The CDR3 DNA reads TGTGCCAGCAGTTCCGCACAGGGGGCGAACGGCTACACCTTC. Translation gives CASSSAQGANGYTF.